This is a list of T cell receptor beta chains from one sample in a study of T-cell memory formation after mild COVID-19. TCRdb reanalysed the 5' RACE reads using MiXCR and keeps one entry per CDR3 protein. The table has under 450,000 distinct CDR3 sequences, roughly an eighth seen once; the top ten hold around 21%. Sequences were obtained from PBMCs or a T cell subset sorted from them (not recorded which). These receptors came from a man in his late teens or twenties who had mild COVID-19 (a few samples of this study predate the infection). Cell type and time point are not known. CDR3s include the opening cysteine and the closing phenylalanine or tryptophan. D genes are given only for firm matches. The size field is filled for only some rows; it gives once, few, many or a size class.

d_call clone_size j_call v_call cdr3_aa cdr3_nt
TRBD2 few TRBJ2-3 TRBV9 CASRESGGASDTQYF TGTGCCAGCAGAGAAAGCGGGGGGGCTTCAGATACGCAGTATTTT
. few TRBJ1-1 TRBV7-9 CASRIGMGNTEAFF TGTGCCAGCAGGATAGGAATGGGGAACACTGAAGCTTTCTTT
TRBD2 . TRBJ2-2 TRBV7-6 CASSLSTSGGGNTGELFF TGTGCCAGCAGCCTATCGACTAGCGGGGGGGGTAACACCGGGGAGCTGTTTTTT
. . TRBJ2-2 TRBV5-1 CASTIGVSDTGELFF TGCGCCAGCACAATCGGGGTATCGGACACCGGGGAGCTGTTTTTT
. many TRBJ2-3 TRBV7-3 CASSDRGGGTDTQYF TGTGCCAGCTCAGACCGCGGGGGCGGAACAGATACGCAGTATTTT
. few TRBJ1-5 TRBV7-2 CASSLVPISNQPQHF TGTGCCAGCAGCTTAGTTCCGATTAGCAATCAGCCCCAGCATTTT
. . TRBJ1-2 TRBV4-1 CASSQDYYGYTF TGCGCCAGCAGCCAAGACTACTATGGCTACACCTTC
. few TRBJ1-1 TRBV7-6 CASSLILANTEAFF TGTGCCAGCAGCTTAATTTTGGCGAACACTGAAGCTTTCTTT
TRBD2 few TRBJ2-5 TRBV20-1 CSADGTTQETQYF TGCAGTGCTGACGGGACTACCCAAGAGACCCAGTACTTC
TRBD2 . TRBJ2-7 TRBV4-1 CASSQRATSGGYEQYF TGCGCCAGCAGCCAACGCGCGACGAGCGGGGGGTACGAGCAGTACTTC
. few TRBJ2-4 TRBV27 CASSSLANIQYF TGTGCCAGCAGCAGCCTAGCGAACATTCAGTACTTC
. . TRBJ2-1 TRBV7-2 CASSLERGNVEQFF TGTGCCAGCAGCTTAGAACGTGGAAATGTAGAGCAGTTCTTC
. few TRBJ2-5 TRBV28 CASSSDRRTQETQYF TGTGCCAGCAGTTCCGACAGGAGGACCCAAGAGACCCAGTACTTC
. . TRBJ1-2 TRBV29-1 CSAKDRLRSWGYTF TGCAGCGCGAAGGACCGCCTGAGAAGCTGGGGCTACACCTTC
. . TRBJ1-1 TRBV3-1 CASSQFLGKGEAFF TGTGCCAGCAGCCAATTCCTCGGTAAGGGGGAAGCTTTCTTT
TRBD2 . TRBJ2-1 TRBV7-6 CASSFFSGGNNEQFF TGTGCCAGCAGCTTTTTTAGCGGGGGTAACAATGAGCAGTTCTTC
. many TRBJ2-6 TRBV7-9 CASSPRGSGANVLTF TGTGCCAGCAGCCCCAGGGGCTCTGGGGCCAACGTCCTGACTTTC
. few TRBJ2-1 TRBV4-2 CASSLLSVGTYNEQFF TGTGCCAGCAGCCTGCTATCAGTTGGAACCTACAATGAGCAGTTCTTC
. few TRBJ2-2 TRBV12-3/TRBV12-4 CASSPDSGELFF TGTGCCAGCAGTCCGGATTCCGGGGAGCTGTTTTTT
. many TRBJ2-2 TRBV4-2 CASSQGLGGGPTGELFF TGTGCCAGCAGCCAAGGATTAGGTGGTGGGCCCACCGGGGAGCTGTTTTTT
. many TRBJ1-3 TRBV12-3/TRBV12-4 CASSSDRGAGNTIYF TGTGCCAGCAGTTCCGACCGAGGTGCTGGAAACACCATATATTTT
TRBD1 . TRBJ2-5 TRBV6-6 CASSGDSEETQYF TGTGCCAGCAGTGGGGACAGTGAAGAGACCCAGTACTTC
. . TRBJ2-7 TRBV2 CASSPPSGVLEQYF TGTGCCAGCAGTCCTCCGTCCGGGGTACTTGAGCAGTACTTC
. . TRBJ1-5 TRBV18 CASSPGGIYQPQHF TGTGCCAGCTCACCAGGGGGGATTTATCAGCCCCAGCATTTT
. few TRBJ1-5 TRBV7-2 CASSLALNSNQPQHF TGTGCCAGCAGCTTAGCTCTGAATAGCAATCAGCCCCAGCATTTT
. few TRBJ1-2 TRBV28 CASSFGRYGYTF TGTGCCAGCAGTTTTGGGCGGTATGGCTACACCTTC
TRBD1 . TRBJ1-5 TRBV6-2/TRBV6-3 CASRHTDRELNQPQHF TGTGCCAGCAGACATACGGACAGGGAGCTAAATCAGCCCCAGCATTTT
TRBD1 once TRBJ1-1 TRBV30 CAWSVLGQRNTEAFF TGTGCCTGGAGTGTACTGGGACAGAGGAACACTGAAGCTTTCTTT
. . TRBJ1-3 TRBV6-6 CASSYSHSGNTIYF TGTGCCAGCAGTTACTCACACTCTGGAAACACCATATATTTT
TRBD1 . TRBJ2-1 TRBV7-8 CASSLALQGLYNEQFF TGTGCCAGCAGCTTAGCGCTACAGGGGCTGTACAATGAGCAGTTCTTC
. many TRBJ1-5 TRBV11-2 CASSLPQDRPMVFPQHF TGTGCCAGCAGCTTACCACAAGACCGCCCTATGGTTTTTCCCCAGCATTTT
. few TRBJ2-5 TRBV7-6 CASSLRAAQETQYF TGTGCCAGCAGCTTACGAGCAGCTCAAGAGACCCAGTACTTC
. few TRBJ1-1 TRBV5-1 CASSLILRTTEAFF TGCGCCAGCAGCTTGATCCTGCGGACGACTGAAGCTTTCTTT
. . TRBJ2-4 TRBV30 CAWTPGSYLAKNIQYF TGTGCCTGGACCCCCGGGTCCTATCTAGCCAAAAACATTCAGTACTTC
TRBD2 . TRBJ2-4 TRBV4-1 CASSQTRATSVPIAKNIQYF TGCGCCAGCAGCCAAACCAGGGCTACTAGCGTTCCAATAGCCAAAAACATTCAGTACTTC
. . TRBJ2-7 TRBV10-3 CAIHKGGGDEQYF TGTGCCATCCATAAGGGGGGGGGCGACGAGCAGTACTTC
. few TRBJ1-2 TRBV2 CASSDPYSYGYTF TGTGCCAGCAGTGACCCCTACAGCTATGGCTACACCTTC
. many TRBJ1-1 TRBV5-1 CASSFAGTGNTEAFF TGCGCCAGCAGCTTCGCCGGGACGGGGAACACTGAAGCTTTCTTT
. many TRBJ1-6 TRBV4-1 CASSQDRGAHNSPLHF TGCGCCAGCAGCCAAGATCGGGGGGCTCATAATTCACCCCTCCACTTT
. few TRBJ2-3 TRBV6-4 CASSDPRGRSTDTQYF TGTGCCAGCAGTGACCCCCGGGGGCGAAGCACAGATACGCAGTATTTT